The entry below describes one T cell receptor beta chain. Its antigen remains unidentified. With V trimmed by 2 bases and J by 7 bases, 10 bases remained unmatched. Per germline, CDR1 SEHNR and CDR2 FQNEAQ (reference sequence). This CDR3 has 17 residues. These data originate in a study of cytomegalovirus exposure and HLA in healthy donors. At the level of the study: From 150 million to 200 million T cells, an earlier analysis saw around 120 million unique TCR beta sequences. Study-level results: Clonal expansion was found to be greater in HLA-associated TCR beta chains than in equally common others in a later analysis. Immune exposure information available was restricted to CMV serostatus. Previously analyzed data showed that most TCR beta V segments were productive at a frequency of about 90% or about 30%.

PCR used 60 Vbeta primers and 13 Jbeta primers. TCRdb keeps only in-frame clones here, not all; method: immunoSEQ multiplex PCR. This repertoire shows around 100,000 clones, around three quarters found once; its top ten account for about 3%. The chain links TRBV7-9 to TRBJ2-2; 10 nucleotides match TRBD2. The specimen was PBMCs. This TCR derives from a woman aged 18-35 years in good health and CMV-seropositive. The CDR3 is CASSLPTSGIRDGELFF. The CDR3, as DNA: TGTGCCAGCAGCTTACCCACTAGCGGGATACGGGACGGGGAGCTGTTTTTT.